Sequencing of this T cell receptor beta chain was carried out in a study of cytomegalovirus exposure and HLA in healthy donors. At the level of the study: Unique TCRs from HLA-typed donors, roughly 89 million of them, were held in an early data release.

As for the donors, each was a healthy bone marrow donor. These donors counted as nominally healthy when sampled, but unrecorded immune exposures were likely. Primers for the PCR totalled 60 Vbeta and 13 Jbeta. Clones were read by immunoSEQ multiplex PCR, and TCRdb kept only the in-frame ones, dropping some. The repertoire table contains tens of thousands of clones. Trimming took off 0 bases at V and 7 bases at J, with 13 bases between the two ends. The CDR3 is 14 amino acids. Germline V gene sequence: CDR1 SGHNT, CDR2 YYREEE (reference sequence). The chain links TRBV5-4 to TRBJ2-5; possible D gene TRBD2, 5 bases. The receptor's source is a man aged 35 to 55 in good health and CMV-seronegative. The sequenced material came from PBMCs. Written as DNA, the CDR3 is TGTGCCAGCAGCTTGGGTCCTAGCAAGGGGACCCAGTACTTC. It encodes CASSLGPSKGTQYF.